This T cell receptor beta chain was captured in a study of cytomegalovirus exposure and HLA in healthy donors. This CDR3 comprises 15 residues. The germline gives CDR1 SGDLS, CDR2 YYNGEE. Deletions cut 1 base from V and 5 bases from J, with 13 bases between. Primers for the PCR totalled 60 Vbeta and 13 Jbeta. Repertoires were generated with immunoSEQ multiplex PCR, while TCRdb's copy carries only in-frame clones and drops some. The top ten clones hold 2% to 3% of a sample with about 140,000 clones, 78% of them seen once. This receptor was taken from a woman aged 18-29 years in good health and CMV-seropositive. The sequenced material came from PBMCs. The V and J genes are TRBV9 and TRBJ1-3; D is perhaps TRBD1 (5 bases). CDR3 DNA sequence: TGTGCCAGCAGCGTATTTGGGGGGGAGAGAAACACCATATATTTT. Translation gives CASSVFGGERNTIYF. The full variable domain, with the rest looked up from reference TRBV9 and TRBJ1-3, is DSGVTQTPKHLITATGQRVTLRCSPRSGDLSVYWYQQSLDQGLQFLIQYYNGEERAKGNILERFSAQQFPDLHSELNLSSLELGDSALYFCASSVFGGERNTIYFGEGSWLTVV.